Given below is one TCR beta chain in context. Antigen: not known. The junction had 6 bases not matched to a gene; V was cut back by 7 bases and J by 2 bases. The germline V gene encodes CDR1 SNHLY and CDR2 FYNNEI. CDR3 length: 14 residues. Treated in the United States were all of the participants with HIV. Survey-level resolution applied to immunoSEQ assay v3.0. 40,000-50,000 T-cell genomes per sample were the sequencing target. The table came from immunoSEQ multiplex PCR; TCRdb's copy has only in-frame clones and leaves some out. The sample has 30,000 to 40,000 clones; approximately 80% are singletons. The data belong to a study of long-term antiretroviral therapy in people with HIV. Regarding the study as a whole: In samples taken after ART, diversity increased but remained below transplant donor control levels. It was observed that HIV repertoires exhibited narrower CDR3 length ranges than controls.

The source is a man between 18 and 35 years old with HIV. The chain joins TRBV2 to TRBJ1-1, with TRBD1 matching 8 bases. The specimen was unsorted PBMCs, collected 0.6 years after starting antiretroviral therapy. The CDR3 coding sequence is TGTGCCAGCACCTTAACAGGGGGTAACACTGAAGCTTTCTTT. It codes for CASTLTGGNTEAFF. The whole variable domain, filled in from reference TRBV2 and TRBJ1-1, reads EPEVTQTPSHQVTQMGQEVILRCVPISNHLYFYWYRQILGQKVEFLVSFYNNEISEKSEIFDDQFSVERPDGSNFTLKIRSTKLEDSAMYFCASTLTGGNTEAFFGQGTRLTVV.